The clone carrying this TCR beta chain was detected many times. The data stem from a study of early T cells in non-severe SARS-CoV-2 infection. V lost 6 bases and J lost 7, with 22 bases in between. The CDR3 is made up of 15 amino acids. The germline gives CDR1 SEHNR, CDR2 FQNEAQ (reference sequence). TCRdb redid the calling of the 5' RACE reads with MiXCR, one entry per CDR3 protein. Of nearly 45,000 distinct CDR3 sequences listed, roughly 10% are singletons. Source material: whole blood. This TCR derives from an adult who was a healthcare worker with PCR-confirmed SARS-CoV-2 infection or an uninfected control (not recorded which). The V call is TRBV7-9, the J call TRBJ2-7; TRBD2 is a possible D gene (6 bases). CDR3: CASSLGAGTAGEQYF. CDR3 sequence (DNA): TGTGCCAGCAGTTTGGGAGCCGGGACTGCGGGGGAGCAGTACTTC. Variable domain in full (rest from reference TRBV7-9 and TRBJ2-7): DTGVSQNPRHKITKRGQNVTFRCDPISEHNRLYWYRQTLGQGPEFLTYFQNEAQLEKSRLLSDRFSAERPKGSFSTLEIQRTEQGDSAMYLCASSLGAGTAGEQYFGPGTRLTVT.